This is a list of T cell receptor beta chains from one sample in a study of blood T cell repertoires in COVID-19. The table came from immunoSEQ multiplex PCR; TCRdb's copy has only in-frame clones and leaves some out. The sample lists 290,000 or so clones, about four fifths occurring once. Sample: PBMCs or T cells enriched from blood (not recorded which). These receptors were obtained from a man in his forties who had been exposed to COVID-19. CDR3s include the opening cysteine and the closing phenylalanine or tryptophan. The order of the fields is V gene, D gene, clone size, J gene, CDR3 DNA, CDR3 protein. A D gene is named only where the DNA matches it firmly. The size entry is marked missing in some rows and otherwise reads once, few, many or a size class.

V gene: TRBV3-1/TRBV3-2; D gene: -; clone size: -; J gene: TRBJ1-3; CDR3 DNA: TGTGCCAGCAGCCAAGGCGGAGGAAACACCATATATTTT; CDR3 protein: CASSQGGGNTIYF
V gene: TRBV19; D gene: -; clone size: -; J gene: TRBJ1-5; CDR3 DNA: TGTGCCAGTAGGAGTCGGAGTAGCAATCAGCCCCAGCATTTT; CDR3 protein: CASRSRSSNQPQHF
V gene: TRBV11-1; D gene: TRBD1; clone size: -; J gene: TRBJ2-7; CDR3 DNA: TGTGCCAGCAGCTTGGGGGACAGGGGTTTCTACGAGCAGTACTTC; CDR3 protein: CASSLGDRGFYEQYF
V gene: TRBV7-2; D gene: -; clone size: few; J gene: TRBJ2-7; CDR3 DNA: TGTGCCAGCAGCTTACCGCAGGGTGCTTACGAGCAGTACTTC; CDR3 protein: CASSLPQGAYEQYF
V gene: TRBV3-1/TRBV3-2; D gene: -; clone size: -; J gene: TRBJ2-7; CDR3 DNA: TGTGCCAGCACCCCGGACGCCGACAGGCCCTACGAGCAGTACTTC; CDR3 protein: CASTPDADRPYEQYF
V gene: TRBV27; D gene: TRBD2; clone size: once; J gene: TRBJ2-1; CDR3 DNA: TGTGCCAGCAGTTTGGCGGCGGGAGGGCTCAGTGAGCAGTTCTTC; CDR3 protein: CASSLAAGGLSEQFF
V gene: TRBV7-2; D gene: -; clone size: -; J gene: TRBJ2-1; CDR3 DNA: TGTGCCAGCAGCTTCGGTCTAGCGTCTTACAATGAGCAGTTCTTC; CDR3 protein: CASSFGLASYNEQFF
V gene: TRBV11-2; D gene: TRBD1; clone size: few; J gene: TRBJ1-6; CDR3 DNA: TGTGCCAGCAGCTTAGCCGGGACAGCCAATTCACCCCTCCACTTT; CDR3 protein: CASSLAGTANSPLHF
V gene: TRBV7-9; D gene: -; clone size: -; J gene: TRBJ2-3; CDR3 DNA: TGTGCCAGCAGCTTAGAACGGTTCACAGATACGCAGTATTTT; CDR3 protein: CASSLERFTDTQYF
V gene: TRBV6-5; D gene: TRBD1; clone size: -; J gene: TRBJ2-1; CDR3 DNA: TGTGCCAGCAGTTCCGTACAGACAGGGGGACAGCAGTTCTTC; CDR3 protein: CASSSVQTGGQQFF
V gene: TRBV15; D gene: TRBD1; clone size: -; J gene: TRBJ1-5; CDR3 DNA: TGTGCCACCAGCAGAGGGGACAGGATCAATCAGCCCCAGCATTTT; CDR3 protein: CATSRGDRINQPQHF
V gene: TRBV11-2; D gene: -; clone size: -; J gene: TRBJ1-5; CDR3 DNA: TGTGCCAGCAGCTTAGGAGCGGACAGAATCAATCAGCCCCAGCATTTT; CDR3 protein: CASSLGADRINQPQHF
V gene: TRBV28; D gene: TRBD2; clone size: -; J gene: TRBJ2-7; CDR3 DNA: TGTGCCATTGTAGCGGGAGGGAGCTCCTACGAGCAGTACTTC; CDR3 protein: CAIVAGGSSYEQYF
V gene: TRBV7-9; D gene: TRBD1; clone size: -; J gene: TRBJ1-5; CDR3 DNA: TGTGCCAGCAGCGGGACAGGGGGATTTCAGCCCCAGCATTTT; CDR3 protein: CASSGTGGFQPQHF
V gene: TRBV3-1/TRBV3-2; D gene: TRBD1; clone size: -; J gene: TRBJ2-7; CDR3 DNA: TGTGCCAGCAGCCAAACCGGGACAGGCGCCTACGAGCAGTACTTC; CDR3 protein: CASSQTGTGAYEQYF
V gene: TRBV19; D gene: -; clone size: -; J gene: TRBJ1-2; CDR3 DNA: TGTGCCAGTAGTATTTCCCGTGGGGCTGGCTACACCTTC; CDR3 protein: CASSISRGAGYTF
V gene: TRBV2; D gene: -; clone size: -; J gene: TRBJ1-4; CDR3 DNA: TGTGCCAGCAGTGAAGCTGGCCCCAGGCGCTCAACTAATGAAAAACTGTTTTTT; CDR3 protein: CASSEAGPRRSTNEKLFF
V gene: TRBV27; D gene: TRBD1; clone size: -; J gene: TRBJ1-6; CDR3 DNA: TGTGCCAGCAGTCCCGGGACAGGGCGCTCACCCCTCCACTTT; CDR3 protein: CASSPGTGRSPLHF
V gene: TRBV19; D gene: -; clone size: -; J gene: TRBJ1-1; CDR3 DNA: TGTGCCAGTAGTCCCCAAGGGGCCAGGGCTAGGGACACTGAAGCTTTCTTT; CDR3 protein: CASSPQGARARDTEAFF
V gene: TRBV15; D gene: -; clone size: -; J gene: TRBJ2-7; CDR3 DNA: TGTGCCACCAGCAGAGCTTTGTACAGACCCTACGAGCAGTACTTC; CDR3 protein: CATSRALYRPYEQYF
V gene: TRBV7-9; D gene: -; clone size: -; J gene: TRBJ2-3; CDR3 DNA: TGTGCCAGCAGCTTCTGGGGGGATACGGATACGCAGTATTTT; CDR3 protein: CASSFWGDTDTQYF
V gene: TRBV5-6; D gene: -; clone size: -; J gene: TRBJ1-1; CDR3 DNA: TGTGCCAGCAGCTTGCGAGGATTTGAAGCTTTCTTT; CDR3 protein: CASSLRGFEAFF
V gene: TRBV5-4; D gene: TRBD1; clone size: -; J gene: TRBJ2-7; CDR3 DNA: TGTGCCAGCAGCCTCGACAGGGCCTACGAGCAGTACTTC; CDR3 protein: CASSLDRAYEQYF
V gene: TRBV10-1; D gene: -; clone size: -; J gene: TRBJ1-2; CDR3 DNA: TGCGCCAGCAGTGAGAACAGGAACTATGGCTACACCTTC; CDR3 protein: CASSENRNYGYTF
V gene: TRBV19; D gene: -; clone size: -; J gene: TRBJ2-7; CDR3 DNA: TGTGCCAGTAGTATTACGCACGGTGTCCCCTACGAGCAGTACTTC; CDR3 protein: CASSITHGVPYEQYF
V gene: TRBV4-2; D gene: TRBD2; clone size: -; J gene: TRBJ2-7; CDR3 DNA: TGTGCCAGCAGCCAAGACCGACTAGCGGGAGGCCCTATAGACTTC; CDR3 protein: CASSQDRLAGGPIDF
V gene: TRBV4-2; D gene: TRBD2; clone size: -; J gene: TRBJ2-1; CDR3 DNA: TGTGCCAGCAGCCTTGGAGCGGGAAACTACAATGAGCAGTTCTTC; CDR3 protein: CASSLGAGNYNEQFF